This T cell receptor (beta chain) originates from a study of T cell responses to AZD1222 COVID-19 vaccine. Whole-study findings and limits: The sample set comprised mostly white British donors with more females, and clonal diversity was possibly underestimated. Reportedly, close to half of spike-specific TCRs are directed against unmutated variant regions.

Sequencing was performed with immunoSEQ multiplex PCR; in TCRdb, only in-frame clones are kept and a portion is missing. This sample has approximately 50,000 clones; over 70% occur once, and the top ten carry about 15%. This clone was counted only a few times. Its antigen is undetermined. Trimming cost V 5 bases and J 8 bases; bases outside gene matches: 19. Germline loops: CDR1 SGHVS, CDR2 FQNEAQ. The CDR3 runs to 18 residues. Sample: peripheral blood, taken on day 0 of AZD1222 vaccination. This receptor was obtained from an adult in good health. This chain connects TRBV7-8 to TRBJ1-4, with TRBD1 matching 8 bases. CDR3 DNA sequence: TGTGCCAGCAGCCCGGGGACAGGAGATCCTAAAGGCGGCGAAAAACTGTTTTTT. Translation gives CASSPGTGDPKGGEKLFF.